Listed below are T cell receptor beta chains from one sample, sequenced in a study of Ad26.COV2.S vaccination and SARS-CoV-2 variants. TCRdb keeps only in-frame clones here, not all; method: immunoSEQ multiplex PCR. The table lists 350,000 to 600,000 clones, 80% to 90% of them singletons. The material was peripheral blood, obtained in a trial of Ad26.COV2.S vaccine versus placebo. These receptors all stem from a person between 18 and 60 years old who received the Ad26.COV2.S COVID-19 vaccine or a placebo. The CDR3 runs from the conserved cysteine through the conserved F or W. D genes are given only for firm matches. The listing skips clone size in some rows; elsewhere it reads once, few, many or a size class.

v_call,d_call,j_call,clone_size,cdr3_aa,cdr3_nt
TRBV15,TRBD1,TRBJ2-5,.,CATSRYRGTGRGETQYF,TGTGCCACCAGCAGATACAGGGGAACTGGGCGAGGAGAGACCCAGTACTTC
TRBV12-5,.,TRBJ2-7,.,CASGLNPGSYYEQYF,TGTGCTAGTGGTTTGAACCCGGGTTCATACTACGAGCAGTACTTC
TRBV7-9,.,TRBJ1-4,.,CASSRSPTGRNPELFF,TGTGCCAGCAGCCGTTCTCCTACAGGCCGAAATCCGGAACTGTTTTTT
TRBV6-5,.,TRBJ1-1,once,CASSYVDNGRVAFF,TGTGCCAGCAGTTACGTCGACAACGGCCGTGTAGCTTTCTTT
TRBV28,TRBD2,TRBJ2-5,.,CATQASPSGPETQYF,TGTGCCACTCAAGCCAGCCCTAGCGGACCAGAGACCCAGTACTTC
TRBV29-1,.,TRBJ2-7,.,CSVGPLLGNEQYF,TGCAGCGTTGGCCCCCTACTGGGCAACGAGCAGTACTTC
TRBV4-1,.,TRBJ2-4,.,CASSQVGAGAKNIQYF,TGCGCCAGCAGCCAAGTTGGAGCGGGAGCCAAAAACATTCAGTACTTC
TRBV10-3,.,TRBJ2-7,once,CAISKNYEQYF,TGTGCCATCAGTAAGAACTACGAGCAGTACTTC
TRBV30,.,TRBJ2-7,once,CACDTGSYEQYF,TGTGCCTGTGATACTGGATCCTACGAGCAGTACTTC
TRBV4-1,TRBD2,TRBJ2-5,.,CASSRTSGETQYF,TGCGCCAGCAGCCGGACTAGCGGTGAGACCCAGTACTTC
TRBV5-1,.,TRBJ2-3,once,CASSLGEAPSTDTQYF,TGCGCCAGCAGCTTGGGGGAAGCGCCTAGCACAGATACGCAGTATTTT
TRBV5-3,TRBD2,TRBJ2-1,few,CARSLPWTWEGVVEQFF,TGTGCCAGAAGCTTGCCCTGGACTTGGGAGGGCGTTGTTGAGCAGTTCTTC
TRBV7-8,TRBD1,TRBJ2-5,once,CASSLAQGVVETQYF,TGTGCCAGCAGCTTAGCGCAGGGGGTGGTAGAGACCCAGTACTTC
TRBV7-9,.,TRBJ1-2,once,CASSFGGPSSSYGYTF,TGTGCCAGCAGCTTTGGCGGGCCCTCCTCTTCCTATGGCTACACCTTC
TRBV2,TRBD2,TRBJ2-7,.,CASRIGVLAGGYEQYF,TGTGCCAGCAGAATCGGGGTACTAGCGGGGGGATACGAGCAGTACTTC
TRBV7-6,.,TRBJ1-6,.,CASSPYLQGISNNSPLHF,TGTGCCAGCAGCCCGTACCTACAGGGAATTAGCAATAATTCACCCCTCCACTTT
TRBV18,TRBD2,TRBJ2-7,.,CASSPTSGRTSYEQYF,TGTGCCAGCTCACCTACTAGCGGGAGGACCTCCTACGAGCAGTACTTC